These 13 T cell receptor beta chains share one sample of origin, sequenced in a study of blood T cell repertoires in COVID-19. Clones were read by immunoSEQ multiplex PCR, and TCRdb kept only the in-frame ones, dropping some. The sample records about 380,000 clones, 89% being singletons. Sequencing was performed on peripheral blood. Receptors were obtained from a man aged 35-49 years with acute or convalescent COVID-19.

The rearrangement joins TRBV2 to TRBJ1-2; 8 positions match TRBD1. Germline lookup yields CDR1 SNHLY and CDR2 FYNNEI. This CDR3 is 16 amino acids long. Trimming at V came to 5 bases and at J to 8 bases, leaving 16 bases not matched to a gene. The CDR3 sequence: CASSLRTGGPAGGYTF. CDR3 DNA: TGTGCCAGCAGTCTCCGTACAGGGGGTCCCGCAGGGGGCTACACCTTC. Full variable domain (missing parts from reference TRBV2 and TRBJ1-2): EPEVTQTPSHQVTQMGQEVILRCVPISNHLYFYWYRQILGQKVEFLVSFYNNEISEKSEIFDDQFSVERPDGSNFTLKIRSTKLEDSAMYFCASSLRTGGPAGGYTFGSGTRLTVV.

The rearrangement joins TRBV6-5 to TRBJ1-2; 8 bases map to TRBD1. The ends lost 8 bases at V and 2 bases at J; junction bases unmatched: 7. Per germline, CDR1 MNHEY and CDR2 SVGAGI. This CDR3 is 14 amino acids long. The CDR3 loop reads CASWRTGSNYGYTF. CDR3 nucleotides: TGTGCCAGCTGGAGGACAGGGTCAAACTATGGCTACACCTTC.

The J gene is TRBJ2-7, the V gene TRBV2, with 10 positions matching TRBD1. The ends lost 6 bases at V and 11 bases at J; junction bases unmatched: 7. The germline gives CDR1 SNHLY, CDR2 FYNNEI. This CDR3 is 12 amino acids long. The chain's CDR3 is CASSLGTGVKYF. The CDR3 nucleotides read TGTGCCAGCAGCCTAGGGACAGGGGTTAAGTACTTC. Supplemented by reference TRBV2 and TRBJ2-7, the full variable domain reads EPEVTQTPSHQVTQMGQEVILRCVPISNHLYFYWYRQILGQKVEFLVSFYNNEISEKSEIFDDQFSVERPDGSNFTLKIRSTKLEDSAMYFCASSLGTGVKYFGPGTRLTVT.

V usage is TRBV5-6 and J usage is TRBJ1-6, with D unclear. Germline V CDR1 and CDR2: SGHDT, YYEEEE. Trimming removed 2 bases at V and 7 bases at J, with 13 bases between. This CDR3 has 15 amino acids. In DNA, the CDR3 is TGTGCCAGCAGCTTTAGGAGCCTGAGAAATTCACCCCTCCACTTT. Its protein product is CASSFRSLRNSPLHF.

The chain couples TRBV13 to TRBJ2-1; possible D gene TRBD2, 6 bases. Germline V lookup: CDR1 PRHDT, CDR2 FYEKMQ (reference sequence). The ends were cut back, 3 bases at V and 6 bases at J, with 9 bases in the middle. The CDR3 runs to 13 residues. In DNA, the CDR3 is TGTGCCAGCAGCTTGGAGGGAGCCAATGAGCAGTTCTTC. Protein: CASSLEGANEQFF. The whole variable domain, remainder taken from reference TRBV13 and TRBJ2-1, is AAGVIQSPRHLIKEKRETATLKCYPIPRHDTVYWYQQGPGQDPQFLISFYEKMQSDKGSIPDRFSAQQFSDYHSELNMSSLELGDSALYFCASSLEGANEQFFGPGTRLTVL.

The V and J genes are TRBV27 and TRBJ2-7, with 9 bases lining up with TRBD1. The junction had 0 bases not matched to a gene; V was cut back by 5 bases and J by 1 base. Germline CDR1 and CDR2: MNHEY and SMNVEV (reference sequence). CDR3 length: 13 residues. The CDR3 DNA sequence: TGTGCCAGCAGTGGACAGGGGTCCTACGAGCAGTACTTC. Protein: CASSGQGSYEQYF.

This sequence joins TRBV7-9 and TRBJ1-1; TRBD1 aligns across 8 bases. Germline CDR1 reads SEHNR; CDR2 reads FQNEAQ (reference sequence). The CDR3 has 19 amino acids. With V trimmed by 4 bases and J by 5 bases, 21 bases remained unmatched. CDR3 DNA: TGTGCCAGCAGCTACCCCACCGCCAGGGGGCGGGATAGGAGGACTGAAGCTTTCTTT. Its protein is CASSYPTARGRDRRTEAFF.

In this sample, this clone turned up once. The J gene is TRBJ2-2, the V gene TRBV30; unclear D gene. Germline CDR1 is GTSNPN and CDR2 is SVGIG (reference sequence). The V end lost 0 bases, the J end lost 7 bases, and 12 bases lay between the germline ends. The CDR3 runs to 14 residues. The CDR3 bases are TGTGCCTGGAGTGTATCGGGTTATGGCGGGGAGCTGTTTTTT. Protein sequence: CAWSVSGYGGELFF.

Here the CDR3 DNA reads TGTGCCATCAGTGGATTACGGGAGACCGGATCTGAGCAGTTCTTC. Protein: CAISGLRETGSEQFF. The rearrangement joins TRBV10-3 to TRBJ2-1, with D possibly matching TRBD2 (6 bases). The V gene lost 4 bases and the J gene lost 9 bases, with 19 bases spanning the gap. The germline CDR1 and CDR2 sequences are ENHRY and SYGVKD. The length of the CDR3 is 15 residues.

Note on this clone: In the same sample, other DNA sequences code for this CDR3. The V and J genes are TRBV20-1 and TRBJ2-7; 7 bases are shared with TRBD1. CDR1 is DFQATT, CDR2 SNEGSKA, per germline (reference sequence). The CDR3 sequence is 11 residues long. Trimming cost V 6 bases and J 1 base; bases outside gene matches: 0. The DNA of the CDR3 is TGCAGTGCGGGACAGTCCTACGAGCAGTACTTC. As protein: CSAGQSYEQYF.

The chain combines TRBV18 with TRBJ1-6, with D unclear. Germline V gene lookup returns CDR1 KGHSH and CDR2 LQKENI. V lost 4 bases, J lost 0 bases, and 7 bases lay in between. This CDR3 has 15 amino acids. CDR3 amino acids: CASSLGSSYNSPLHF. The CDR3 nucleotides are TGTGCCAGCTCACTGGGGAGCTCCTATAATTCACCCCTCCACTTT.

V gene TRBV10-3 combines with J gene TRBJ1-2, with D possibly matching TRBD1 (6 bases). CDR1 is ENHRY and CDR2 is SYGVKD in the germline V gene. The germline V and J ends were trimmed by 5 bases and 2 bases, with 15 bases remaining between them. The CDR3 length is 15 residues. The CDR3 spells CAISSGTFGNYGYTF. DNA for the CDR3: TGTGCCATCAGTTCCGGGACATTCGGAAACTATGGCTACACCTTC.

In DNA, the CDR3 is TGCAGCGTTCGGAAGGGTCAACAGGGTTGGGGAGAGACCCAGTACTTC. Residues: CSVRKGQQGWGETQYF. V and J are TRBV29-1 and TRBJ2-5, with D possibly TRBD1 on 6 matching bases. CDR3 length: 16 amino acids. Germline values: CDR1 SQVTM, CDR2 ANQGSEA. V gave up 5 bases and J gave up 4 bases, with 23 bases separating them.